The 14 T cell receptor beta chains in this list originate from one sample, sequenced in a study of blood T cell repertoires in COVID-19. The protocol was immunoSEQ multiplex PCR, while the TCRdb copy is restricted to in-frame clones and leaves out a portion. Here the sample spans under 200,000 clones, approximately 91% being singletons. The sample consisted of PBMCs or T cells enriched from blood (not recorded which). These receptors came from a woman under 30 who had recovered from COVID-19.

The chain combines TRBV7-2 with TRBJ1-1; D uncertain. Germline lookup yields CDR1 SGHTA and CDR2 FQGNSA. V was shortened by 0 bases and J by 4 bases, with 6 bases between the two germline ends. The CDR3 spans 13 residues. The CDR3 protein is CASSLAPGTEAFF. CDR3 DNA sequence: TGTGCCAGCAGCTTAGCTCCCGGCACTGAAGCTTTCTTT.

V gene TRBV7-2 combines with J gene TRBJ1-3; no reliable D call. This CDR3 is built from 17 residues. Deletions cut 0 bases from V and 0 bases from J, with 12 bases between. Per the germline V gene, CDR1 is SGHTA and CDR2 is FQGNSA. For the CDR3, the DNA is TGTGCCAGCAGCTTAGCACAAGTTCTCAGCTCTGGAAACACCATATATTTT. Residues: CASSLAQVLSSGNTIYF.

CDR3: CASSLGDSYTDTQYF. CDR3 coding DNA: TGTGCCAGCAGCTTGGGGGACAGCTACACAGATACGCAGTATTTT. The V call is TRBV5-8, the J call TRBJ2-3, with 7 bases fitting TRBD1. CDR3 size: 15 residues. Germline CDR1 and CDR2: SGHTS and YDEGEE. V lost 0 bases, J lost 2 bases, and 3 bases stayed unmatched.

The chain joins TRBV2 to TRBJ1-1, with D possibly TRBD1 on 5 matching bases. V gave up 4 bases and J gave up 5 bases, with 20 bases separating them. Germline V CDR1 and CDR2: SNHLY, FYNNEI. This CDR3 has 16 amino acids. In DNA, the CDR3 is TGTGCCAGCAGTGTACAGGAGCTCTCGAGTTATACTGAAGCTTTCTTT. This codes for CASSVQELSSYTEAFF.

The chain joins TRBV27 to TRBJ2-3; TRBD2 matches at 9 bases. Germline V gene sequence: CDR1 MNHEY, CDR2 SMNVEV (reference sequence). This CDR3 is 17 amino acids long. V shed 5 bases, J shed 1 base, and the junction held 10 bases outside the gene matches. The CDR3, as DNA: TGTGCCAGCAGTCTCCGGGCGGGAGGGGCCCGCACAGATACGCAGTATTTT. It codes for CASSLRAGGARTDTQYF.

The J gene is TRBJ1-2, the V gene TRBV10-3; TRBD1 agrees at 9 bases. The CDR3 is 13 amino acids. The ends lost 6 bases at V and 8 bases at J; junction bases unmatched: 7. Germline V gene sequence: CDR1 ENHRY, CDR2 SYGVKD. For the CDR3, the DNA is TGTGCCATCAGCGAGGGACAGGGATCCGGCTACACCTTC. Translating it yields CAISEGQGSGYTF.

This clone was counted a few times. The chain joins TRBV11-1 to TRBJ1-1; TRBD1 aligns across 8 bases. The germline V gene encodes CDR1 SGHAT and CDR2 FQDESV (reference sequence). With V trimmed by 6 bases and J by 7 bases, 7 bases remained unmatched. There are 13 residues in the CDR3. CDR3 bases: TGTGCCAGCAGTCTGACAGGGGCGGTTGAAGCTTTCTTT. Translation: CASSLTGAVEAFF.

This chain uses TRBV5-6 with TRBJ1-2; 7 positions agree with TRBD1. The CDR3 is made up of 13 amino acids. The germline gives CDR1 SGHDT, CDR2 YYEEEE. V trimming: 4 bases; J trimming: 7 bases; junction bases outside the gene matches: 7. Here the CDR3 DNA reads TGTGCCAGCAGCCTGGCAGGGGGTGGTGGCTACACCTTC. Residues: CASSLAGGGGYTF.

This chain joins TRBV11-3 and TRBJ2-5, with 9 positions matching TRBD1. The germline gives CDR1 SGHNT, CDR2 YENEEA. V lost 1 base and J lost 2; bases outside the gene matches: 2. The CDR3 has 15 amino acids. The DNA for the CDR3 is TGTGCCAGCAGCTTAGGCGGGACAGGGCAAGAGACCCAGTACTTC. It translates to CASSLGGTGQETQYF.

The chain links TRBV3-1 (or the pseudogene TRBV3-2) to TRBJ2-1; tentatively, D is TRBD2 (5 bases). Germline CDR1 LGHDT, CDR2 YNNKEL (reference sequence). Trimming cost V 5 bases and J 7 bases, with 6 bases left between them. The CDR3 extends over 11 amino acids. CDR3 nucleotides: TGTGCCAGCAGCGAGGGTAATGAGCAGTTCTTC. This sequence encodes CASSEGNEQFF.

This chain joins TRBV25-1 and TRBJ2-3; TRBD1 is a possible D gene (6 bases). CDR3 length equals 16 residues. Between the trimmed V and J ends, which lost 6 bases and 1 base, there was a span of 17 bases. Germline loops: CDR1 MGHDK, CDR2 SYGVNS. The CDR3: CASSGHTGFGTDTQYF. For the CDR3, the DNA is TGTGCCAGCAGCGGCCATACAGGGTTTGGCACAGATACGCAGTATTTT.

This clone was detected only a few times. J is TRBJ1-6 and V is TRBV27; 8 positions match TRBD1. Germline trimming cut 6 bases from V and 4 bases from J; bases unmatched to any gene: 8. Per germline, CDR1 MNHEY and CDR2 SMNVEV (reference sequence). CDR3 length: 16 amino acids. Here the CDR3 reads CASSPRGQVYNSPLHF. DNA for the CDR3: TGTGCCAGCAGCCCTAGGGGACAGGTTTATAATTCACCCCTCCACTTT.

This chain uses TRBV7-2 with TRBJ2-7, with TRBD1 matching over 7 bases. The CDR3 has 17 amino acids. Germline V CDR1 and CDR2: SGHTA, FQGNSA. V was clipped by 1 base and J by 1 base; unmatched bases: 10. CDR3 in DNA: TGTGCCAGCAGCTTAGTTATTAGGGACAGACGATCCTACGAGCAGTACTTC. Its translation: CASSLVIRDRRSYEQYF.

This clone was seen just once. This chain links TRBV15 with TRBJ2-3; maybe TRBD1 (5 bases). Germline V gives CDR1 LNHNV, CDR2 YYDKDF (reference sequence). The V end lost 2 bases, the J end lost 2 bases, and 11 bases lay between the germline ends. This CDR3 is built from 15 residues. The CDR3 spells CATSRQGHFTDTQYF. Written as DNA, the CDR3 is TGTGCCACCAGCAGACAAGGACACTTCACAGATACGCAGTATTTT.